Reported below is one T cell receptor (beta chain). Its antigen is unidentified. This record comes from a study of blood T cell dynamics during melanoma immunotherapy. Study-level information: First-line therapy was either pembrolizumab or nivolumab with ipilimumab for metastatic melanoma. General study findings and limits: cfDNA rearrangement score rose from T0 to W3 with disease control.

TCRdb's table, derived via immunoSEQ multiplex PCR, lists solely in-frame clones and lacks some. The data show 650 to 1,000 clones, about 91% seen once. Time point: pre-treatment baseline. At 12 weeks after first infusion, RECIST 1.1 defined response for most patients. V lost 0 bases to trimming and J lost 5 bases, with 4 bases between them. The CDR3 consists of 13 residues. Germline assignment: CDR1 SGHDN and CDR2 FVKESK. The input for sequencing was cell-free DNA from blood, taken from a patient treated with checkpoint blockade. The chain combines TRBV14 with TRBJ2-2; no clear D. The source is a human donor with melanoma. CDR3 loop: CASSQDITGELFF. CDR3 nucleotide sequence: TGTGCCAGCAGCCAAGATATAACCGGGGAGCTGTTTTTT.